The clone carrying this TCR beta chain came up a few times. The sample originates from a study of blood T cell repertoires in COVID-19. It was during active infection that Seattle patients were enrolled and then longitudinally followed. This CDR3 is 14 amino acids long. Here immunoSEQ multiplex PCR was the method, and the copy in TCRdb shows in-frame clones only, minus some. The profile shows around 340,000 clones, 80% to 90% of them singletons. The sample was peripheral blood. The chain combines TRBV21-1 with TRBJ2-1; the table names TRBD1, a call not compared with the DNA. TRBV21-1 corresponds to a pseudogene. This clonotype was sampled from a woman in her sixties with COVID-19, enrolled during active disease. The CDR3 DNA is TGTGCCAGCAGTATGGCTGCCCAGAACAATGAGCAGTTCTTC. This codes for CASSMAAQNNEQFF.